The sequence of this T cell receptor beta chain was determined in a study of shared clonotypes between healthy human individuals. Per the germline V gene, CDR1 is KGHSH and CDR2 is LQKENI. V lost 6 bases to trimming and J lost 1 base, with 9 bases between them. The CDR3 has 13 residues. As for this clone: The identical CDR3 is also encoded by other nucleotide sequences in the sample.

Sorted-subset replicate PCRs used roughly 180 ng DNA, about 30,000 T cell genomes. TCRdb keeps only in-frame clones here, not all; method: immunoSEQ multiplex PCR. The data hold more than 2 million clones, with 85% to 95% observed a single time. The sample consisted of naive CD4+ T cells sorted from blood. Indicated subset: CD45RA+ positively selected. V and J are TRBV18 and TRBJ2-5, with a possible D match to TRBD2 (6 bases). This clonotype was sampled from a man younger than 30 in good health. CDR3 amino acids: CASSPGGQETQYF. The CDR3, as DNA: TGTGCCAGCTCTCCCGGGGGCCAAGAGACCCAGTACTTC.